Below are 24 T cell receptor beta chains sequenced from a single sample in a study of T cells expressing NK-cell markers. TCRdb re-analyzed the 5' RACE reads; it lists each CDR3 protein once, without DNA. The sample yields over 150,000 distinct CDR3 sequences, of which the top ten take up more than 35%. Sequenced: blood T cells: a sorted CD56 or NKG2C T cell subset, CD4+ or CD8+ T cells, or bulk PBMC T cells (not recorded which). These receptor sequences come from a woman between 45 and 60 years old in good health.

Here the CDR3 reads CASSQPGHPPSSYNEQFF. This rearrangement joins TRBV14 to TRBJ2-1; there is no DNA to check the TCRdb D call of TRBD1. The CDR3 consists of 18 residues. CDR1 and CDR2 (germline): SGHDN, FVKESK.

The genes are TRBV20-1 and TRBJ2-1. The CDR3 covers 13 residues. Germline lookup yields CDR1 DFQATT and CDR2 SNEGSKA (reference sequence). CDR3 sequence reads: CSARASRYNEQFF.

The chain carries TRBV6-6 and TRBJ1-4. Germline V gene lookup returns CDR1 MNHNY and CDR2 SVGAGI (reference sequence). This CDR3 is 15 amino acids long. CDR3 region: CASSFEGATNEKLFF.

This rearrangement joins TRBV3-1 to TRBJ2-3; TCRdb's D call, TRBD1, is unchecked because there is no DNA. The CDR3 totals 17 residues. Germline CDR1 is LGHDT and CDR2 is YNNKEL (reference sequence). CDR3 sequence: CASSPWPWGTSTDTQYF.

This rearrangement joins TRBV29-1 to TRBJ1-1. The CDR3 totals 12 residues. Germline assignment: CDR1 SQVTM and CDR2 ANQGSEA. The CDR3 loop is CSVVRGTTEAFF.

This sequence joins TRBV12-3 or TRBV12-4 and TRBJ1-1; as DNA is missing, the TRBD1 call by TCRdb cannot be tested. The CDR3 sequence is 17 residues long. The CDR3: CASIPATGGFMNTEAFF.

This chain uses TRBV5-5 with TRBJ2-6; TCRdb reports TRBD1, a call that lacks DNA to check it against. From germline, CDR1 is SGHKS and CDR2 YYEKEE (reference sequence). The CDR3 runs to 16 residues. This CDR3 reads CASGSLGPSGANVLTF.

The CDR3 protein is CASSVTRGRDEQFF. This chain uses TRBV10-2 with TRBJ2-1; TCRdb lists TRBD1, though no DNA is available to test this call. The germline gives CDR1 WSHSY, CDR2 SAAADI. The CDR3 has 14 amino acids.

CDR3 sequence: CASSEKLAGGFDEQFF. The chain joins TRBV25-1 to TRBJ2-1; TCRdb designates TRBD2, a call that cannot be tested without DNA. This CDR3 is built from 16 residues. The V gene's germline CDR1 is MGHDK and CDR2 SYGVNS.

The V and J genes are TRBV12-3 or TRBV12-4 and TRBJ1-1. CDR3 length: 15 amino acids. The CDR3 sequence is CASSPTLTANTEAFF.

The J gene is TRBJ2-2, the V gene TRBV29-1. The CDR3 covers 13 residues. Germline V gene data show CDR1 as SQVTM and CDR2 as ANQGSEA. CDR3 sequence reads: CSASLANTGELFF.

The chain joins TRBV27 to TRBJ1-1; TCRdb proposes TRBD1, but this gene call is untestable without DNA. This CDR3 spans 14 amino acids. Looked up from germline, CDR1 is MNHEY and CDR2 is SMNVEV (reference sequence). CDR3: CASSTGQLNTEAFF.

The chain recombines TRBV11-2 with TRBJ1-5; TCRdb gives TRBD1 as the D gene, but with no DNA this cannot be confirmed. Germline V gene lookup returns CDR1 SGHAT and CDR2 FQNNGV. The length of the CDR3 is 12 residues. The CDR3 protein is CASSDAGQIQHF.

The chain's CDR3 is CSARGPGLDTGELFF. The gene calls are TRBV20-1 and TRBJ2-2; TCRdb selects TRBD2, and the lack of DNA leaves this call unchecked. The CDR3 sequence is 15 residues long. Germline assignment: CDR1 DFQATT and CDR2 SNEGSKA (reference sequence).

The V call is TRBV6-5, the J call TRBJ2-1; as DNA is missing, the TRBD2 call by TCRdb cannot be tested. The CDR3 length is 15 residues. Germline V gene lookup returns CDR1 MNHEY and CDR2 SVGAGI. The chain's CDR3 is CASSYTRVAAHEQFF.

CDR3 protein: CASSFQVNTEAFF. The chain uses TRBV12-3 or TRBV12-4 and TRBJ1-1. The CDR3 has 13 residues.

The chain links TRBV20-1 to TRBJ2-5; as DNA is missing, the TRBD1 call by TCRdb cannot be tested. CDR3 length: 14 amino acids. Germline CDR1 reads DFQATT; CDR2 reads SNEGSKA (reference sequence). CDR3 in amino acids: CSAGDRVVRETQYF.

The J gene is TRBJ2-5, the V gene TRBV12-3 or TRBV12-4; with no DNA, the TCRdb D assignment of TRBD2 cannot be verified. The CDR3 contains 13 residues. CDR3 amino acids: CASAMGQRETQYF.

CDR3 in amino acids: CSARDAGESTDTQYF. The rearrangement links TRBV20-1 to TRBJ2-3; the D call from TCRdb, TRBD2, cannot be confirmed without DNA. The germline V gene encodes CDR1 DFQATT and CDR2 SNEGSKA (reference sequence). The CDR3 sequence is 15 residues long.

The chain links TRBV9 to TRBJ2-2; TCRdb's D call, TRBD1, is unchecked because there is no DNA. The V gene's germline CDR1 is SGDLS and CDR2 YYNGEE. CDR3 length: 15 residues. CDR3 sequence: CASTARGTSTGELFF.

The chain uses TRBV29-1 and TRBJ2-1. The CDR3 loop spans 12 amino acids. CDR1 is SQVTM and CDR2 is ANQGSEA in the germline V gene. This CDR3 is CSVAGRYNEQFF.

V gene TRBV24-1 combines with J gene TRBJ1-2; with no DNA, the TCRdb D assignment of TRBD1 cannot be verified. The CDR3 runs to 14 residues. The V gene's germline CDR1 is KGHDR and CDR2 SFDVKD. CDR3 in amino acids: CATSDWTGDYGYTF.

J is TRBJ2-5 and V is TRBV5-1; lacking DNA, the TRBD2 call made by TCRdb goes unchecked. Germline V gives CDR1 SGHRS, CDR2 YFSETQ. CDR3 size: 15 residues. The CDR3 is CASSLEGSGSETQYF.

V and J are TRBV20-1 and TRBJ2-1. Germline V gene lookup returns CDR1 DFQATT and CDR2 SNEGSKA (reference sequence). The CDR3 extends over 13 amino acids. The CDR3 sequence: CSARVPNYNEQFF.